This T cell receptor (beta chain) was identified during a study of shared clonotypes between healthy human individuals. Study background: Three plates each covered CD4 naive and memory; CD8 naive two, CD8 memory one. Study results and limitations: Non-shared clonotypes were found to have lower generation probabilities than the clonotypes that were shared by all four of the sorted-subset donors. Rarefaction demonstrated incomplete sorted-subset sequencing despite large depth.

The J segment lost 8 bases and the V segment lost 5 bases, leaving 7 bases of the junction unmatched. This CDR3 has 14 residues. The germline CDR1 and CDR2 sequences are KGHSH and LQKENI. Libraries were prepared by immunoSEQ multiplex PCR; TCRdb keeps only in-frame clonotypes and omits some of them. The sample includes about 1.1 million clones, around 77% of them seen just once. Notes on this clone: Its antigen is still unknown.

Naive CD4+ cells were CD45RA-selected; the remaining cells were memory. The sequence was collected from a man in his late teens or twenties in good health. Some clones in this sample may be carry-over from other donors' samples. The chain links TRBV18 to TRBJ1-4; 8 positions match TRBD1. The sequenced sample consisted of memory CD4+ T cells from PBMCs. Subset specified: CD45RA-negative fraction. The CDR3 loop is CASSSDREVEKLFF. CDR3 bases: TGTGCCAGCTCATCGGACAGGGAGGTCGAAAAACTGTTTTTT.